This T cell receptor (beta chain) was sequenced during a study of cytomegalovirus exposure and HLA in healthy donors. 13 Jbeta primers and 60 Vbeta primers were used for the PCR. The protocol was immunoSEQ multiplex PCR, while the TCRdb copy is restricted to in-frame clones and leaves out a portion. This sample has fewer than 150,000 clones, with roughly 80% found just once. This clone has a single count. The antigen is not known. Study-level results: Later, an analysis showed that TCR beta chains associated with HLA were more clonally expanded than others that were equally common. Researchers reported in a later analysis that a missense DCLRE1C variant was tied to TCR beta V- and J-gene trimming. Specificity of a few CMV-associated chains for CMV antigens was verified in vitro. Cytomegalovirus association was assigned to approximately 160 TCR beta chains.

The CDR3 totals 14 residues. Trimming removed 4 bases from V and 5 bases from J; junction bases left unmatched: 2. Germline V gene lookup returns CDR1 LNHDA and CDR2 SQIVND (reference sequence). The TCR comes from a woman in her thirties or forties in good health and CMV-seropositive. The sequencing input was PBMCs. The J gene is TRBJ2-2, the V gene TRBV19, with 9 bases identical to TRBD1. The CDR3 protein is CASSNRGRTGELFF. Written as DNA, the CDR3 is TGTGCCAGTAGTAACAGGGGGCGTACCGGGGAGCTGTTTTTT.